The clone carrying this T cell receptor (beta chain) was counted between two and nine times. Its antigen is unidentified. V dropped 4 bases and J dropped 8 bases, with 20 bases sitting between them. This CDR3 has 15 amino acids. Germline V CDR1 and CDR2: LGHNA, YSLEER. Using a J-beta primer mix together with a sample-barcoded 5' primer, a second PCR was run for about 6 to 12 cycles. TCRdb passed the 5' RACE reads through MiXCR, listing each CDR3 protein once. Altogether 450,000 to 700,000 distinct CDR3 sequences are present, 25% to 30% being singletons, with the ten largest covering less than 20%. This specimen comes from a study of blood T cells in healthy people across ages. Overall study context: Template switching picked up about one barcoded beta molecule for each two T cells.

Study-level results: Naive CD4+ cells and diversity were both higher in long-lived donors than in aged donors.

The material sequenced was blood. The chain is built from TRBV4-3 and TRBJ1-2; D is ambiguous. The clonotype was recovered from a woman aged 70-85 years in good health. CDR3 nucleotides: TGCGCCAGCAGCCCCGATTGGGTACTTGGGAGCGGCTACACCTTC. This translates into CASSPDWVLGSGYTF.